The next 15 T cell receptor beta chains were all read from a single sample in a study of T-cell reconstitution after alpha-beta-depleted transplantation in children. The TCRbeta library incorporated unique molecular identifiers. Using its own MiXCR run on the PCR reads, TCRdb lists one record per CDR3 protein. The sample contains 500,000 to 650,000 distinct CDR3 sequences, 10% to 15% of which appear only once. Sequenced here: PBMCs, mostly from graft donor cells, sampled 360 days after TCRalphabeta/CD19-depleted stem cell transplant. These receptors originate from a male patient aged 10 to 17 who had a stem cell transplant for acute myeloid leukemia, so the T cells may come from the graft donor.

The chain joins TRBV12-3 or TRBV12-4 to TRBJ1-1, with TRBD1 matching over 7 bases. The CDR3 is made up of 16 amino acids. The V gene end was trimmed by 1 base and the J gene end by 5 bases; junction bases not matched to a gene: 10. Written as DNA, the CDR3 is TGTGCCAGCAGTTTAGAGGGGCGGCAGGGGGGGACTGAAGCTTTCTTT. As protein: CASSLEGRQGGTEAFF.

This clonotype was counted at least ten times. The V and J genes are TRBV7-8 and TRBJ2-5; 7 bases are a match to TRBD1. The CDR3 consists of 15 residues. V lost 4 bases to trimming and J lost 4 bases; unmatched junction nucleotides: 9. The germline gives CDR1 SGHVS, CDR2 FQNEAQ. In nucleotides, the CDR3 is TGTGCCAGCAGCTCCATACAGGGGACCTTAGAGACCCAGTACTTC. Its protein product is CASSSIQGTLETQYF.

The chain combines TRBV7-9 with TRBJ2-3, with D perhaps TRBD2 (6 bases). The V gene lost 5 bases and the J gene lost 2 bases, with 14 bases spanning the gap. This CDR3 comprises 15 residues. Per the germline V gene, CDR1 is SEHNR and CDR2 is FQNEAQ (reference sequence). The CDR3 loop reads CASSRGTPYTDTQYF. In DNA, the CDR3 is TGTGCCAGCAGCCGCGGGACTCCTTACACAGATACGCAGTATTTT.

This rearrangement joins TRBV7-6 to TRBJ2-5; 9 bases match TRBD1. The germline V gene has CDR1 SGHVS and CDR2 FNYEAQ. Trimming took 1 base from V and 5 from J; bases not matched to a gene: 2. The CDR3 runs to 14 residues. The CDR3 sequence: CASSLGTGAETQYF. The CDR3 DNA follows: TGTGCCAGCAGCTTAGGGACAGGGGCCGAGACCCAGTACTTC.

This clonotype appeared a few times. The gene calls are TRBV6-5 and TRBJ2-7; the D gene is possibly TRBD2 (6 bases). Trimming removed 0 bases from V and 0 bases from J, with 15 bases in between. This CDR3 contains 17 residues. The V gene's germline CDR1 is MNHEY and CDR2 SVGAGI. The CDR3 DNA sequence: TGTGCCAGCAGTTACTCGCCTAGCGATAGATACTCCTACGAGCAGTACTTC. Its translation is CASSYSPSDRYSYEQYF.

The J gene is TRBJ2-7, the V gene TRBV29-1; 7 nucleotides align to TRBD2. V gave up 6 bases and J gave up 2 bases; unmatched junction bases: 7. Germline V gene lookup returns CDR1 SQVTM and CDR2 ANQGSEA. The CDR3 is 13 residues long. This CDR3 reads CSVHSGPPYEQYF. The CDR3 DNA reads TGCAGCGTCCATAGCGGGCCGCCCTACGAGCAGTACTTC.

This clonotype was observed a few times. The CDR3 sequence: CASSYLEAQYF. The CDR3 DNA follows: TGTGCCAGCAGTTACCTCGAGGCGCAGTATTTT. The gene calls are TRBV6-5 and TRBJ2-3; no clear D gene. This CDR3 region has 11 residues. V was trimmed by 2 bases and J by 10 bases, leaving 7 bases between them. Germline assignment: CDR1 MNHEY and CDR2 SVGAGI.

V and J are TRBV7-2 and TRBJ1-1; D perhaps matches TRBD1 (5 bases). The CDR3 runs to 14 residues. V dropped 5 bases and J dropped 1 base, with 11 bases sitting between them. The germline V gene has CDR1 SGHTA and CDR2 FQGNSA. CDR3 coding DNA: TGTGCCAGCAGCCCCGTGGGACGGAACACTGAAGCTTTCTTT. It is translated as CASSPVGRNTEAFF.

This clonotype has a count of ten or more. The chain uses TRBV29-1 and TRBJ1-1, with D perhaps matching TRBD1 (5 bases). Germline V gene lookup returns CDR1 SQVTM and CDR2 ANQGSEA. The CDR3 loop spans 14 amino acids. Trimming removed 1 base from V and 5 bases from J, with 14 bases in between. The CDR3 loop is CSVEVGGYGTEAFF. CDR3 nucleotides: TGCAGCGTTGAAGTGGGGGGTTATGGGACTGAAGCTTTCTTT. The full variable domain, its missing parts supplied by reference TRBV29-1 and TRBJ1-1, is SAVISQKPSRDICQRGTSLTIQCQVDSQVTMMFWYRQQPGQSLTLIATANQGSEATYESGFVIDKFPISRPNLTFSTLTVSNMSPEDSSIYLCSVEVGGYGTEAFFGQGTRLTVV.

The chain is built from TRBV20-1 and TRBJ2-2, with a possible D match to TRBD2 (6 bases). V lost 6 bases, J lost 0 bases, and 14 bases lay in between. This CDR3 region has 15 residues. CDR1 and CDR2 from the germline V gene are DFQATT and SNEGSKA (reference sequence). CDR3 DNA: TGCAGTGCCCCACGTAGCGGACCGAACACCGGGGAGCTGTTTTTT. Translating gives CSAPRSGPNTGELFF.

The chain carries TRBV14 and TRBJ2-7; D may be TRBD1 (6 bases). Trimming stripped 0 bases from V and 3 bases from J, with 12 bases between. CDR3 length equals 15 residues. Per the germline V gene, CDR1 is SGHDN and CDR2 is FVKESK. Here the CDR3 DNA reads TGTGCCAGCAGCCAAGAGGTCCCAGGGGACTACGAGCAGTACTTC. It translates to CASSQEVPGDYEQYF.

This clonotype has just a few counts. The gene calls are TRBV7-6 and TRBJ2-7; TRBD2 aligns across 13 bases. This CDR3 is built from 20 residues. V dropped 5 bases and J dropped 2; count of bases not matched to a gene: 18. In germline, CDR1 is SGHVS, CDR2 FNYEAQ. In DNA, the CDR3 is TGTGCCAGCAGCCTGGGCAGAGCAGGACTAGCGGGAGTAGGGGCCTACGAGCAGTACTTC. Translated: CASSLGRAGLAGVGAYEQYF.

This clonotype was recorded many times. The rearrangement joins TRBV29-1 to TRBJ1-2; D is possibly TRBD1 (5 bases). Deletions cut 6 bases from V and 0 bases from J, with 11 bases between. The CDR3 sequence is 13 residues long. The germline V gene has CDR1 SQVTM and CDR2 ANQGSEA. Here the CDR3 reads CSVVTATNYGYTF. CDR3 DNA: TGCAGCGTAGTGACAGCCACTAACTATGGCTACACCTTC.

This clonotype was seen at least ten times. The chain combines TRBV11-1 with TRBJ2-7, with TRBD2 matching 7 bases. Germline values: CDR1 SGHAT, CDR2 FQDESV (reference sequence). Trimming cost V 6 bases and J 5 bases; bases outside gene matches: 4. The CDR3 length is 12 residues. CDR3 sequence (DNA): TGTGCCAGCAGGGGCGGGAGCGACGAGCAGTACTTC. Translation gives CASRGGSDEQYF.

This clonotype has at least ten counts. The gene calls are TRBV12-3 or TRBV12-4 and TRBJ2-1; 13 bases are a match to TRBD2. Trimming removed 4 bases from V and 5 bases from J; junction bases left unmatched: 5. The CDR3 covers 16 residues. CDR3 loop: CASSSSGTSGNNEQFF. The CDR3 DNA follows: TGTGCCAGCAGTTCATCCGGGACTAGCGGGAACAATGAGCAGTTCTTC.